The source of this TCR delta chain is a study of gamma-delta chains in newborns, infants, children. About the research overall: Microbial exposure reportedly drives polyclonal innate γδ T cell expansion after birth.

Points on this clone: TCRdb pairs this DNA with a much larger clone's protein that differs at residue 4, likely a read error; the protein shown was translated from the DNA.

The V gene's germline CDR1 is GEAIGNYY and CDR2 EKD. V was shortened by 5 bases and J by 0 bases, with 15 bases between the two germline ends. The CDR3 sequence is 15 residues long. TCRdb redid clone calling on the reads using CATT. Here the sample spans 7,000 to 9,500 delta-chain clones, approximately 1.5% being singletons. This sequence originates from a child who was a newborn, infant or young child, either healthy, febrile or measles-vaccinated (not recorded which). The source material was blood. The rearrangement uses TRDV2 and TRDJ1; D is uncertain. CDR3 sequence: CACGRRIGNTDKLIF. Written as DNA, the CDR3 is TGTGCCTGTGGCAGGAGAATTGGGAACACCGATAAACTCATCTTT.